The entry that follows covers one T cell receptor beta chain sequence. This specimen comes from a study of technical replicates of blood from several donors. Sequencing used immunoSEQ multiplex PCR; TCRdb keeps in-frame clones, though not all of them. The sample includes about 81,000 clones, about 81% of them seen just once. Germline V lookup: CDR1 SEHNR, CDR2 FQNEAQ (reference sequence). V was cut by 5 bases and J by 2 bases, with 10 bases left in between. This CDR3 comprises 14 residues. This chain uses TRBV7-9 with TRBJ1-3; D perhaps matches TRBD1 (5 bases). This receptor was taken from a human donor in good health. Some clones in this sample may be carry-over from other donors' samples. Sequenced material: PBMCs. CDR3 protein: CASSPSGTGNTIYF. CDR3 coding DNA: TGTGCCAGCAGCCCTTCAGGGACTGGAAACACCATATATTTT. Combining the CDR3 with reference TRBV7-9 and TRBJ1-3 gives the whole variable domain DTGVSQNPRHKITKRGQNVTFRCDPISEHNRLYWYRQTLGQGPEFLTYFQNEAQLEKSRLLSDRFSAERPKGSFSTLEIQRTEQGDSAMYLCASSPSGTGNTIYFGEGSWLTVV.